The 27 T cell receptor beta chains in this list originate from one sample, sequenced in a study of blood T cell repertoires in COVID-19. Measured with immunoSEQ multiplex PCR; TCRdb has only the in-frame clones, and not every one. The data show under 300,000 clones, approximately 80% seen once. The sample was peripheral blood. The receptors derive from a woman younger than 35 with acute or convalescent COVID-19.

CDR3 coding DNA: TGTGCCAGCAGTTTAATAGCGGGACCGGATACGCAGTATTTT. Translation gives CASSLIAGPDTQYF. The chain joins TRBV27 to TRBJ2-3, with TRBD2 matching 8 bases. V dropped 2 bases and J dropped 6; count of bases not matched to a gene: 4. CDR3 length: 14 residues. Germline values: CDR1 MNHEY, CDR2 SMNVEV (reference sequence).

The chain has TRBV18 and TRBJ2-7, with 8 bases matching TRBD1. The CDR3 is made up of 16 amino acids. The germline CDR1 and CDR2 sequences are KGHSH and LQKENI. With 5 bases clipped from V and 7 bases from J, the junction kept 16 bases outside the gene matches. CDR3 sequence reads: CASSAQGTGSSREQYF. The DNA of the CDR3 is TGTGCCAGCTCAGCACAAGGGACAGGCAGTTCGAGGGAGCAGTACTTC.

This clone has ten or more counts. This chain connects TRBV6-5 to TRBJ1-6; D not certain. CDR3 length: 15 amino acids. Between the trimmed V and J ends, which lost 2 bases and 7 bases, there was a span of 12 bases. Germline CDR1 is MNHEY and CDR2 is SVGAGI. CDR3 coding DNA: TGTGCCAGCAGTTACGGGTGGGCAGTCAATTCACCCCTCCACTTT. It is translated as CASSYGWAVNSPLHF.

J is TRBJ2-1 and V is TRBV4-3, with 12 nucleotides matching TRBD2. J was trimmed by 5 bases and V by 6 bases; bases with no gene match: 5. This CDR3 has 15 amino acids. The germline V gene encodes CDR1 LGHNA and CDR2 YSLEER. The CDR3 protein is CASSKTSGGDNEQFF. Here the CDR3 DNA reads TGCGCCAGCAGTAAGACTAGCGGGGGTGACAATGAGCAGTTCTTC.

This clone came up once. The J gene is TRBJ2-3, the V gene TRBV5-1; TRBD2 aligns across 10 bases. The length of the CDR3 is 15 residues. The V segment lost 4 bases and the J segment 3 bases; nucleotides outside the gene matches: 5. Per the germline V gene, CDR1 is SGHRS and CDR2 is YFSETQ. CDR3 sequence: CASSDGTSVTDTQYF. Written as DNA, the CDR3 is TGCGCCAGCAGCGATGGGACTAGCGTTACAGATACGCAGTATTTT.

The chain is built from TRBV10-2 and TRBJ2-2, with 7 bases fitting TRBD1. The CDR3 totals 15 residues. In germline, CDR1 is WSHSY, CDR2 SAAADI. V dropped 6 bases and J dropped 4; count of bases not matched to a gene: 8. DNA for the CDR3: TGCGCCAGCAGGACGGACAGGAGGATCACCGGGGAGCTGTTTTTT. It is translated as CASRTDRRITGELFF.

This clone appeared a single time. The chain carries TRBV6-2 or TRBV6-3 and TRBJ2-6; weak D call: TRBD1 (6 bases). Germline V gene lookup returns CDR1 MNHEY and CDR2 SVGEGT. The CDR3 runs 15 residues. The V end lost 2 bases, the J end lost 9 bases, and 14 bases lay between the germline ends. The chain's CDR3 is CASSYGDTRGNVLTF. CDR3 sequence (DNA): TGTGCCAGCAGTTACGGGGACACCCGGGGCAACGTCCTGACTTTC.

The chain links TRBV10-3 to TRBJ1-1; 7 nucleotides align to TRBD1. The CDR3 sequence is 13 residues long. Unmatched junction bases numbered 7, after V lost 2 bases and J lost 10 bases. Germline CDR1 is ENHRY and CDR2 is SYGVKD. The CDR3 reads CAISEPGQFIAFF. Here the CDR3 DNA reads TGTGCCATCAGTGAGCCGGGACAGTTTATAGCTTTCTTT.

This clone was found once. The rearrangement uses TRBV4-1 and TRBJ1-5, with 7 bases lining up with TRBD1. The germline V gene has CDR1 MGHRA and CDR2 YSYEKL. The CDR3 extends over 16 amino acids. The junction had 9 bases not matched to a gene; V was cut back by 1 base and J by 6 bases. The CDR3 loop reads CASSQAEWQGGQPQHF. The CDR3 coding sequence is TGCGCCAGCAGCCAAGCGGAATGGCAGGGGGGTCAGCCCCAGCATTTT.

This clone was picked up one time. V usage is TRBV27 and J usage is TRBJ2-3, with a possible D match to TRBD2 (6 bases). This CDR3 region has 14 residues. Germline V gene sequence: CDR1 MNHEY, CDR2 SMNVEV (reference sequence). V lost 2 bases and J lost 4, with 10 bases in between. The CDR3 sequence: CASSLRVAADTQYF. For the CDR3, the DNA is TGTGCCAGCAGTTTAAGGGTAGCGGCAGATACGCAGTATTTT.

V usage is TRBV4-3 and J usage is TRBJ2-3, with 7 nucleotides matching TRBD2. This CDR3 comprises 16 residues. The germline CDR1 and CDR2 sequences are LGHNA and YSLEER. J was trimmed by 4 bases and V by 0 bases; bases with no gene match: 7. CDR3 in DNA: TGCGCCAGCAGCCAAGAGGCTAGCGGCATCGCAGATACGCAGTATTTT. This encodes CASSQEASGIADTQYF.

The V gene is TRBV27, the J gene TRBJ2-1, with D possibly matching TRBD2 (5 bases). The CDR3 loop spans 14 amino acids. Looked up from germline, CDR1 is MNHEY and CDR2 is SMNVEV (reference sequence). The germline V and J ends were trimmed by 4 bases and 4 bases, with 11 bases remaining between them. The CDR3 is CASSSVREYNEQFF. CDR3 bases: TGTGCCAGCAGTTCGGTGAGGGAATACAATGAGCAGTTCTTC.

CDR3 in DNA: TGCAGTGCTAGAACTAAGAATGAGCAGTTCTTC. This sequence encodes CSARTKNEQFF. This chain uses TRBV20-1 with TRBJ2-1; D not certain. Germline V gene data show CDR1 as DFQATT and CDR2 as SNEGSKA (reference sequence). V lost 2 bases, J lost 7 bases, and 6 bases lay in between. The CDR3 consists of 11 residues.

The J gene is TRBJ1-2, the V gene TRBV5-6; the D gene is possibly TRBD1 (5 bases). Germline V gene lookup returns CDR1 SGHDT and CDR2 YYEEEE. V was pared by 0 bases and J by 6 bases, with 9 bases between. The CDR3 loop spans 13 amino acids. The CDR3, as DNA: TGTGCCAGCAGCTTGGTCGCAGGGAATGGCTACACCTTC. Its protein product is CASSLVAGNGYTF. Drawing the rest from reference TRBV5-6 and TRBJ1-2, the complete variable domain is DAGVTQSPTHLIKTRGQQVTLRCSPKSGHDTVSWYQQALGQGPQFIFQYYEEEERQRGNFPDRFSGHQFPNYSSELNVNALLLGDSALYLCASSLVAGNGYTFGSGTRLTVV.

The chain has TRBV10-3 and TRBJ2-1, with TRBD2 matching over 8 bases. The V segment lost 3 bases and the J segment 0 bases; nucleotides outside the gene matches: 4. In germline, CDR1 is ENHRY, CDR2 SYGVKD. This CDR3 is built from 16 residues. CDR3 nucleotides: TGTGCCATCAGTGACCAGAGCGGGAGCTCCTACAATGAGCAGTTCTTC. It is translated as CAISDQSGSSYNEQFF.

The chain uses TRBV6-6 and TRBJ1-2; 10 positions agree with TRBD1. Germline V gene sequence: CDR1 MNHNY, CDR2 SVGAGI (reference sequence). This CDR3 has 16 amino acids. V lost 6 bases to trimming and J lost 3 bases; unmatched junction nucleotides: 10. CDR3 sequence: CASSLGTGDYYYGYTF. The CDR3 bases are TGTGCCAGCAGCCTAGGGACAGGGGATTATTACTATGGCTACACCTTC.

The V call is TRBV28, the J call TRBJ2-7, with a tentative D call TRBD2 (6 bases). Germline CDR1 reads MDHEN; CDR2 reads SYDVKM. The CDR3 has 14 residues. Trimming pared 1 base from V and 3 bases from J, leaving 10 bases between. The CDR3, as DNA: TGTGCCAGCAGTTTATACGGGAGCAACTACGAGCAGTACTTC. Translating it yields CASSLYGSNYEQYF. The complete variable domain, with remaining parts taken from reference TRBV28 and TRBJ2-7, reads DVKVTQSSRYLVKRTGEKVFLECVQDMDHENMFWYRQDPGLGLRLIYFSYDVKMKEKGDIPEGYSVSREKKERFSLILESASTNQTSMYLCASSLYGSNYEQYFGPGTRLTVT.

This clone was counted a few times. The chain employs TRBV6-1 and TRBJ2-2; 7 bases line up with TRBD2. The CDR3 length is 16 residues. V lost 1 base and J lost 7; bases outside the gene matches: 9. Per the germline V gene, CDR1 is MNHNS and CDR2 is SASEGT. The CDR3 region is CASSEVLGEGGGELFF. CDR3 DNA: TGTGCCAGCAGTGAAGTTCTAGGGGAGGGTGGCGGGGAGCTGTTTTTT.

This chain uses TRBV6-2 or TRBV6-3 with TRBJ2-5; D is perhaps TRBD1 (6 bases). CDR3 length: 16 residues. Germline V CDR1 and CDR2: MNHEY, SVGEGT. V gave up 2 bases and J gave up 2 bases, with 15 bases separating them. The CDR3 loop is CASSYVRGTPQETQYF. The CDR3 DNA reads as TGTGCCAGCAGTTACGTTAGGGGGACACCTCAAGAGACCCAGTACTTC.

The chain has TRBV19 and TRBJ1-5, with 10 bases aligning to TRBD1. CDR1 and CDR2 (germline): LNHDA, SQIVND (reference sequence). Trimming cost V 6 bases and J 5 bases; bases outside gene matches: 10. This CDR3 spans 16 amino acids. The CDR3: CASSETTGQGHQPQHF. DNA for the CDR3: TGTGCCAGTAGCGAAACAACGGGACAGGGGCATCAGCCCCAGCATTTT.

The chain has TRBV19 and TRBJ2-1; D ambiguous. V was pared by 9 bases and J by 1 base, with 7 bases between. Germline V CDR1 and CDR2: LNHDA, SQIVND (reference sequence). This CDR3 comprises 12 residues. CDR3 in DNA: TGTGCCAGCCAGGTTTCCTACAATGAGCAGTTCTTC. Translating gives CASQVSYNEQFF.

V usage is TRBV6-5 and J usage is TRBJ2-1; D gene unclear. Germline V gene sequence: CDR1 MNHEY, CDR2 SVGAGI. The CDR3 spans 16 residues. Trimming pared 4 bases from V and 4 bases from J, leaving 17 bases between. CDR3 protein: CASSSVDSLSYNEQFF. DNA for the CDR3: TGTGCCAGCAGTTCCGTAGACTCTCTCTCTTACAATGAGCAGTTCTTC.

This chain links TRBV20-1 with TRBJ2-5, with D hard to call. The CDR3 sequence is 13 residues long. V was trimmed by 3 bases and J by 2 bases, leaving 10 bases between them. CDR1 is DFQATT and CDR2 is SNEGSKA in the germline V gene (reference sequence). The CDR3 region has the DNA TGCAGTGCTAGTGTCACTTATCAAGAGACCCAGTACTTC. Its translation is CSASVTYQETQYF.

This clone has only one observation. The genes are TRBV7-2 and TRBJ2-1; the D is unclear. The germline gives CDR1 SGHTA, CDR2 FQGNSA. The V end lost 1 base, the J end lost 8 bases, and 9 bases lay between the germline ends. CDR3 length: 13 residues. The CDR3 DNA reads TGTGCCAGCAGCTTAGGAAACATGGATGAGCAGTTCTTC. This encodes CASSLGNMDEQFF.

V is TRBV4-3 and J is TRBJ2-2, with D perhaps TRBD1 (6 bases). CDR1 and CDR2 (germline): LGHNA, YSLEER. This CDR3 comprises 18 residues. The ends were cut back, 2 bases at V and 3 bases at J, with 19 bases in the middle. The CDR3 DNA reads TGCGCCAGCAGCCAACCCGGATGGGGGACAAGCTACACCGGGGAGCTGTTTTTT. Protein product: CASSQPGWGTSYTGELFF.

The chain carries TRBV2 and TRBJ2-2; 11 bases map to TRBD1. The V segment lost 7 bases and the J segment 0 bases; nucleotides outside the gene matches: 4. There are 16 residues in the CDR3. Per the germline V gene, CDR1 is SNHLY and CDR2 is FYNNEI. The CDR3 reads CASTGQGVANTGELFF. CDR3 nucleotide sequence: TGTGCCAGCACGGGACAGGGGGTCGCGAACACCGGGGAGCTGTTTTTT.

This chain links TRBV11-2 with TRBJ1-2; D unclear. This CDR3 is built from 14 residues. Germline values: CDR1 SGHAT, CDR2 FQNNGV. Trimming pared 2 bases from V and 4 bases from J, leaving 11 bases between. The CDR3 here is CASSLRSGLYGYTF. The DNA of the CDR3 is TGTGCCAGCAGCTTACGGAGCGGGCTCTATGGCTACACCTTC.